Listed here are 21 T cell receptor beta chains from one sample, sequenced in a study of T cells after yellow fever vaccination. TCRdb recomputed calls from the 5' RACE reads with MiXCR, one row per CDR3 protein. The sample contains almost 600,000 distinct CDR3 sequences, 13% of which appear only once. The sample in question was PBMCs, obtained on the day of the yellow fever booster vaccination. The receptors were gathered from a man under 40 who received the YFV17D yellow fever vaccine.

The V gene is TRBV7-3, the J gene TRBJ2-1; TRBD2 might be the D (6 bases). Germline CDR1 reads SGHTA; CDR2 reads FQGTGA. V lost 4 bases and J 6 bases, leaving 10 bases between the germline ends. The CDR3 runs 13 residues. CDR3 nucleotides: TGTGCCAGCAGCTCATTTAGCGGCAATGAGCAGTTCTTC. Its protein is CASSSFSGNEQFF.

This clonotype was seen a few times. This sequence joins TRBV7-2 and TRBJ2-7; D gene uncertain. Trimming stripped 2 bases from V and 2 bases from J, with 10 bases between. Germline assignment: CDR1 SGHTA and CDR2 FQGNSA. The CDR3 runs 14 residues. CDR3 loop: CASSLPVLPYEQYF. In DNA form, the CDR3 reads TGTGCCAGCAGCTTACCGGTTCTGCCCTACGAGCAGTACTTC.

The V gene is TRBV7-2, the J gene TRBJ2-1; TRBD2 matches at 7 bases. The V gene end was trimmed by 1 base and the J gene end by 7 bases; junction bases not matched to a gene: 4. CDR3 length equals 14 residues. CDR1 is SGHTA and CDR2 is FQGNSA in the germline V gene. The chain's CDR3 is CASSLGRERNEQFF. The CDR3 DNA sequence: TGTGCCAGCAGCTTAGGGCGGGAGAGGAATGAGCAGTTCTTC.

The table lists this clonotype with a few counts. CDR3 sequence reads: CASSREGHLNTGELFF. CDR3 bases: TGTGCCAGCAGCCGAGAGGGACATCTTAACACCGGGGAGCTGTTTTTT. The chain employs TRBV7-2 and TRBJ2-2, with a weak D call TRBD1 (6 bases). This CDR3 has 16 amino acids. Per the germline V gene, CDR1 is SGHTA and CDR2 is FQGNSA. The V end was cut by 5 bases, the J end by 2 bases, with 15 bases between.

The table lists this clonotype with a few counts. The V gene is TRBV15, the J gene TRBJ2-7; D not resolved. From germline, CDR1 is LNHNV and CDR2 YYDKDF (reference sequence). V gave up 0 bases and J gave up 6 bases, with 18 bases separating them. The CDR3 spans 16 residues. The CDR3 here is CATSRDRASGLGEQYF. For the CDR3, the DNA is TGTGCCACCAGCAGAGATAGGGCTAGTGGTCTTGGCGAGCAGTACTTC.

A few counts support this clonotype. The J gene is TRBJ2-7, the V gene TRBV20-1; 9 nucleotides agree with TRBD1. The CDR3 is 15 amino acids. Germline CDR1 DFQATT, CDR2 SNEGSKA (reference sequence). J lost 2 bases, V lost 6 bases, and 11 bases had no gene match. CDR3 sequence reads: CSATSPGQGTYEQYF. For the CDR3, the DNA is TGCAGTGCAACCTCACCGGGACAGGGTACCTACGAGCAGTACTTC.

The chain has TRBV5-1 and TRBJ2-3; possible D gene TRBD2, 6 bases. There are 16 residues in the CDR3. V was trimmed by 4 bases and J by 3 bases, leaving 18 bases between them. Germline assignment: CDR1 SGHRS and CDR2 YFSETQ. The CDR3 DNA sequence: TGCGCCAGCAGCCCCGGGGGTGGCCAACAGACAGATACGCAGTATTTT. Amino acids: CASSPGGGQQTDTQYF.

This clonotype was seen a handful of times. The junction differs from germline at one of its ends, possibly a read error. The chain is built from TRBV20-1 and TRBJ2-3; TRBD2 matches 8 bases. The length of the CDR3 is 12 residues. The germline V gene has CDR1 DFQATT and CDR2 SNEGSKA (reference sequence). The CDR3 region has the DNA TGCAGTGCTAGTCAAAGCGAGACTAGCGCCTTTTTT. Amino acids: CSASQSETSAFF.

The V gene is TRBV10-3, the J gene TRBJ1-2; possible D gene TRBD1, 5 bases. Trimming left V 7 bases short and J 8 bases short, with 11 bases between. CDR1 is ENHRY and CDR2 is SYGVKD in the germline V gene. The CDR3 sequence is 11 residues long. CDR3 residues: CAITGGDGYTF. The DNA for the CDR3 is TGTGCCATCACGGGAGGGGACGGCTACACCTTC.

This clonotype was seen more than once but under ten times. The CDR3 loop reads CASSAGHQAYEQYF. The CDR3 coding sequence is TGTGCCAGCAGCGCGGGACACCAAGCCTACGAGCAGTACTTC. The genes are TRBV12-3 or TRBV12-4 and TRBJ2-7, with D possibly being TRBD1 or TRBD2 (6 bases each). CDR3 length: 14 amino acids. V was pared by 6 bases and J by 2 bases, with 14 bases between.

V is TRBV7-2 and J is TRBJ2-2; the D is unclear. Germline CDR1 and CDR2: SGHTA and FQGNSA. There are 18 residues in the CDR3. V was pared by 1 base and J by 0 bases, with 15 bases between. The CDR3 region has the DNA TGTGCCAGCAGCTTAGGGCATTTGACTGGCGCGAACACCGGGGAGCTGTTTTTT. Translation: CASSLGHLTGANTGELFF.

The rearrangement joins TRBV12-3 or TRBV12-4 to TRBJ2-3; TRBD2 is a possible D gene (7 bases). Trimming removed 3 bases at V and 3 bases at J, with 13 bases between. The CDR3 totals 15 residues. DNA for the CDR3: TGTGCCAGCAGTTTCAGGGGAGGGTGGACAGATACGCAGTATTTT. Residues: CASSFRGGWTDTQYF.

This clonotype was recorded a few times. The rearrangement links TRBV12-3 or TRBV12-4 to TRBJ2-3; 7 bases are shared with TRBD1. The CDR3 runs 15 residues. The trim removed 5 bases at V and 1 base at J, leaving 6 bases unmatched. DNA of the CDR3: TGTGCCAGCAGTGCGCCAGACAGGGGCACAGATACGCAGTATTTT. This encodes CASSAPDRGTDTQYF.

This clonotype was seen a few times. The rearrangement uses TRBV28 and TRBJ1-1, with D perhaps TRBD1 (5 bases). The germline V gene encodes CDR1 MDHEN and CDR2 SYDVKM. The CDR3 spans 15 residues. Trimming took 1 base from V and 1 from J, leaving 10 bases between them. Here the CDR3 reads CASSLLGQKNTEAFF. The CDR3 coding sequence is TGTGCCAGCAGTTTATTGGGGCAGAAGAACACTGAAGCTTTCTTT.

This clonotype was counted between two and nine times. The chain joins TRBV5-6 to TRBJ2-7; D is unresolved. Trimming pared 4 bases from V and 3 bases from J, leaving 8 bases between. CDR1 and CDR2 (germline): SGHDT, YYEEEE. The CDR3 consists of 12 residues. This CDR3 reads CASSATYYEQYF. The CDR3 DNA reads TGTGCCAGCAGCGCAACTTACTACGAGCAGTACTTC.

This CDR3 is CASSYGTQNTGELFF. In nucleotides, the CDR3 is TGTGCCAGCAGTTATGGGACCCAGAACACCGGGGAGCTGTTTTTT. The chain uses TRBV28 and TRBJ2-2; D is possibly TRBD1 or TRBD2 (5 bases each). V was cut by 4 bases and J by 1 base, with 10 bases left in between. Germline CDR1 and CDR2: MDHEN and SYDVKM. The CDR3 extends over 15 amino acids.

This clonotype appeared a few times. This rearrangement joins TRBV12-3 or TRBV12-4 to TRBJ2-1, with TRBD2 identical over 8 bases. Losses at the gene ends were 0 bases for V and 9 bases for J; bases not matched to a gene: 13. The CDR3 totals 17 residues. The CDR3 sequence: CASSLAGGRGTSLEQFF. In DNA form, the CDR3 reads TGTGCCAGCAGTTTAGCGGGAGGTCGGGGGACTAGTCTTGAGCAGTTCTTC.

This clonotype was seen more than once but under ten times. The chain combines TRBV6-1 with TRBJ1-1, with D tentatively TRBD1 (5 bases). The V end lost 5 bases, the J end lost 3 bases, and 13 bases lay between the germline ends. Per the germline V gene, CDR1 is MNHNS and CDR2 is SASEGT. The CDR3 totals 14 residues. The CDR3 spells CASSSLRGDTEAFF. The CDR3 nucleotides read TGTGCCAGCAGTAGCTTAAGGGGCGACACTGAAGCTTTCTTT.

This clonotype came up many times. One end of the junction does not line up with germline, which may come from a read error. The rearrangement links TRBV20-1 to TRBJ2-1, with 8 bases identical to TRBD2. Germline loops: CDR1 DFQATT, CDR2 SNEGSKA (reference sequence). The CDR3 covers 12 residues. As DNA, the CDR3 is TGCAGTGCTAGAGGGACGGGGACTAGTTCTCTCTTC. Protein product: CSARGTGTSSLF.

The V gene is TRBV29-1, the J gene TRBJ2-2; D is unresolved. This CDR3 comprises 10 residues. The V gene's germline CDR1 is SQVTM and CDR2 ANQGSEA. Trimming took 4 bases from V and 7 from J, leaving 4 bases between them. Here the CDR3 DNA reads TGCAGCGTTGTACACGGGGAGCTGTTTTTT. Translating it yields CSVVHGELFF.

The chain recombines TRBV29-1 with TRBJ2-7, with 14 bases aligning to TRBD2. Germline V gives CDR1 SQVTM, CDR2 ANQGSEA. CDR3 length equals 14 residues. The CDR3 region is CSPLGTSGRYEQYF. The CDR3 nucleotides are TGCAGTCCTTTGGGGACTAGCGGGAGATACGAGCAGTACTTC.